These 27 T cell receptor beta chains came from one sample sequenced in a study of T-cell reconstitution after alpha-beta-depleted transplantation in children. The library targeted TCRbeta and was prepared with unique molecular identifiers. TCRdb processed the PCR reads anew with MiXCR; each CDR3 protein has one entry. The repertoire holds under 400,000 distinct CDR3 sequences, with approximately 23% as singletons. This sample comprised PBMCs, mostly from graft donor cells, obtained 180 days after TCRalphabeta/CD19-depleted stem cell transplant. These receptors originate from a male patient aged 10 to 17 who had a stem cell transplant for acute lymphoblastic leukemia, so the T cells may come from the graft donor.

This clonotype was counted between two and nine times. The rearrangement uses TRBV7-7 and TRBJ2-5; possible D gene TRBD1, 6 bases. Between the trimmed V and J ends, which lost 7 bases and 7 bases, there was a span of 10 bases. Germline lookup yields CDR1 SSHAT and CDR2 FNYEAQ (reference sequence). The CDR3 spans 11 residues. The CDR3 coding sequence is TGTGCCAGCATTCTACAGGGGACCCAGTACTTC. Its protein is CASILQGTQYF. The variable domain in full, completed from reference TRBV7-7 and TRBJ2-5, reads GAGVSQSPRYKVTKRGQDVTLRCDPISSHATLYWYQQALGQGPEFLTYFNYEAQPDKSGLPSDRFSAERPEGSISTLTIQRTEQRDSAMYRCASILQGTQYFGPGTRLLVL.

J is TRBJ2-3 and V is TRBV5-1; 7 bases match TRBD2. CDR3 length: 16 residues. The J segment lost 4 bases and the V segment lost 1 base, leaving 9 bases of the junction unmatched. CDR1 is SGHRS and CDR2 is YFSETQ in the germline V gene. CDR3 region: CASSLLWDYGADTQYF. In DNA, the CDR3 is TGCGCCAGCAGCTTGCTATGGGACTACGGGGCAGATACGCAGTATTTT. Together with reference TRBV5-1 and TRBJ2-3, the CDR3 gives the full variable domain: KAGVTQTPRYLIKTRGQQVTLSCSPISGHRSVSWYQQTPGQGLQFLFEYFSETQRNKGNFPGRFSGRQFSNSRSEMNVSTLELGDSALYLCASSLLWDYGADTQYFGPGTRLTVL.

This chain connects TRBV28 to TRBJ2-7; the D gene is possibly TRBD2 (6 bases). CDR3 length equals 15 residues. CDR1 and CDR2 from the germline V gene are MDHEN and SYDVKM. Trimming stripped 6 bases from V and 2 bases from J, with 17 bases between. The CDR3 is CASSGAGGVPYEQYF. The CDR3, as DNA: TGTGCCAGCAGCGGAGCTGGAGGGGTGCCCTACGAGCAGTACTTC. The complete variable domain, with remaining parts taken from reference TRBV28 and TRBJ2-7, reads DVKVTQSSRYLVKRTGEKVFLECVQDMDHENMFWYRQDPGLGLRLIYFSYDVKMKEKGDIPEGYSVSREKKERFSLILESASTNQTSMYLCASSGAGGVPYEQYFGPGTRLTVT.

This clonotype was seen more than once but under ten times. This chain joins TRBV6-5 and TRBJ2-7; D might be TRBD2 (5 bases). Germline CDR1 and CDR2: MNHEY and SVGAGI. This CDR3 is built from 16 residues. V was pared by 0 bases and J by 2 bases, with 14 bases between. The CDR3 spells CASSYSGSQQAYEQYF. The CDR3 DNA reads TGTGCCAGCAGTTACTCGGGGAGTCAGCAGGCCTACGAGCAGTACTTC.

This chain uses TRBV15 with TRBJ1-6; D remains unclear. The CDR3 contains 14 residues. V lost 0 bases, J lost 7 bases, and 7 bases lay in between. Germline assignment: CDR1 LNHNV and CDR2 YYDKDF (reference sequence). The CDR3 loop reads CATSRDWANSPLHF. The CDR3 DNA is TGTGCCACCAGCAGAGATTGGGCGAATTCACCCCTCCACTTT.

The CDR3 nucleotides are TGTGCCAGCAGCGACCAGGGAACCCAGTACTTC. This encodes CASSDQGTQYF. This sequence joins TRBV9 and TRBJ2-5; a possible D gene is TRBD1 (5 bases). CDR1 and CDR2 from the germline V gene are SGDLS and YYNGEE. The CDR3 runs 11 residues. V lost 3 bases to trimming and J lost 8 bases, with 8 bases between them. Drawing the rest from reference TRBV9 and TRBJ2-5, the complete variable domain is DSGVTQTPKHLITATGQRVTLRCSPRSGDLSVYWYQQSLDQGLQFLIQYYNGEERAKGNILERFSAQQFPDLHSELNLSSLELGDSALYFCASSDQGTQYFGPGTRLLVL.

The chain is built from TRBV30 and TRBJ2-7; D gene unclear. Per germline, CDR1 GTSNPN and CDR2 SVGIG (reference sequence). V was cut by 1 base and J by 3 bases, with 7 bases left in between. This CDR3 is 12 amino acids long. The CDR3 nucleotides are TGTGCCTGGAGTGCCGTGAACTACGAGCAGTACTTC. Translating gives CAWSAVNYEQYF.

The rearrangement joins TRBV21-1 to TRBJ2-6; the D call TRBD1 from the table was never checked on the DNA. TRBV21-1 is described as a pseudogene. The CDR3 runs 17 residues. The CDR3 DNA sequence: TGTGCCAGCAGCACTCCGACAGGGGAATCTGGGGCCAACGTCCTGACTTTC. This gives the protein CASSTPTGESGANVLTF.

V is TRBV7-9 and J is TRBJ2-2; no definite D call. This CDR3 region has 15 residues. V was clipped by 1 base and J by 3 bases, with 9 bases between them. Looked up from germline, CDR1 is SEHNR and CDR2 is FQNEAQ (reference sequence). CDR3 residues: CASSLVQYYTGELFF. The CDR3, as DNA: TGTGCCAGCAGCTTAGTACAGTACTACACCGGGGAGCTGTTTTTT.

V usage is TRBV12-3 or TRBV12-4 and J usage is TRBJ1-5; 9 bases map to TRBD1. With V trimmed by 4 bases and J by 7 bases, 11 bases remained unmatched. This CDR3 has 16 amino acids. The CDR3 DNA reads TGTGCCAGCAGTTCCCTCAACAGGGGGCGCGAGCAGCCCCAGCATTTT. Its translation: CASSSLNRGREQPQHF.

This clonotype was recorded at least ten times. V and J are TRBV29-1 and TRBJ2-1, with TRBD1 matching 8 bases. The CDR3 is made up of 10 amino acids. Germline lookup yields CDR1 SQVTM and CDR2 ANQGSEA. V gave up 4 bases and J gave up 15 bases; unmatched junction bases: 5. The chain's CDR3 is CSVGQGMGFF. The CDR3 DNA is TGCAGCGTTGGACAGGGGATGGGGTTCTTC.

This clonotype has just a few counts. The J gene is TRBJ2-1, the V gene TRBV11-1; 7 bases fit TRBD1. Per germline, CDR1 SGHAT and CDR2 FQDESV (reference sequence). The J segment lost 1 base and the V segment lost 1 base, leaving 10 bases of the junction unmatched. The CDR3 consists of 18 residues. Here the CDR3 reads CASSLVVTGATSYNEQFF. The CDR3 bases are TGTGCCAGCAGCTTAGTCGTAACAGGGGCAACATCCTACAATGAGCAGTTCTTC.

The CDR3 nucleotides are TGTGCCAGCAGCTTCCGGGTCAGTAGCACAGATACGCAGTATTTT. Translation gives CASSFRVSSTDTQYF. The chain has TRBV7-4 and TRBJ2-3; D is ambiguous. Germline V gene sequence: CDR1 SGHVT, CDR2 SQSDAQ. The CDR3 sequence is 15 residues long. V lost 3 bases, J lost 0 bases, and 10 bases lay in between.

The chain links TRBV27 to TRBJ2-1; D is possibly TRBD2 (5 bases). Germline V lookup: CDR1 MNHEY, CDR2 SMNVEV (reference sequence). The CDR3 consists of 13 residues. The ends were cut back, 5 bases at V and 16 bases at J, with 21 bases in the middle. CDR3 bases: TGTGCCAGCAGTGCGCGAACTAGGGAAGTATTCTTCTTC. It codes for CASSARTREVFFF.

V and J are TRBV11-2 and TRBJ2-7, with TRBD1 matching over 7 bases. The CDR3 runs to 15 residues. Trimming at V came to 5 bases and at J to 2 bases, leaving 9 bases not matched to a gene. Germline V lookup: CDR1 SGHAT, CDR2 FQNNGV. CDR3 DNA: TGTGCCAGCAGCCTCCCCAGGGGACAGACCTACGAGCAGTACTTC. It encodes CASSLPRGQTYEQYF. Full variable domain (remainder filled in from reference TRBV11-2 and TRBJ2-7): EAGVAQSPRYKIIEKRQSVAFWCNPISGHATLYWYQQILGQGPKLLIQFQNNGVVDDSQLPKDRFSAERLKGVDSTLKIQPAKLEDSAVYLCASSLPRGQTYEQYFGPGTRLTVT.

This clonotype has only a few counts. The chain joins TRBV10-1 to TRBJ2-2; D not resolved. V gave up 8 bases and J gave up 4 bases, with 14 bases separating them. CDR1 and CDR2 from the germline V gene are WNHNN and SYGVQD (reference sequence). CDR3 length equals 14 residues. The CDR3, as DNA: TGCGCCAGCTCTTATTTTAGAGGCACCGGGGAGCTGTTTTTT. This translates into CASSYFRGTGELFF.

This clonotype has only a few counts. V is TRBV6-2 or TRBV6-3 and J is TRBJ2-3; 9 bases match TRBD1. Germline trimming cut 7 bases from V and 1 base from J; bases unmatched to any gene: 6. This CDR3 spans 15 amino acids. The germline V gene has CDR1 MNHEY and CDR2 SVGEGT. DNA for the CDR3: TGTGCCAGCAACCACCGGGACAGGGGCACAGATACGCAGTATTTT. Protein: CASNHRDRGTDTQYF.

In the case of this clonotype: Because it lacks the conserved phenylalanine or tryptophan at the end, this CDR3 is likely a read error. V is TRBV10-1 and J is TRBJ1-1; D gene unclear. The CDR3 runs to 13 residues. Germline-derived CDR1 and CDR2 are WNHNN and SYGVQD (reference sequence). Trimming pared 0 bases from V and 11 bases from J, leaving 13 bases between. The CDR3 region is CASSESNRPDAFS. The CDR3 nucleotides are TGCGCCAGCAGTGAGTCGAACCGCCCAGACGCTTTCTCT.

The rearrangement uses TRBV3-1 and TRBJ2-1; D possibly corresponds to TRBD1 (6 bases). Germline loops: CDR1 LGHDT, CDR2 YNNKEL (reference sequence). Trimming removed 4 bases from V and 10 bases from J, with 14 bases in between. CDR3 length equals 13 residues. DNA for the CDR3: TGTGCCAGCAGCCCATCTGAGGGGGAAGAGCAGTTCTTC. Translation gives CASSPSEGEEQFF.

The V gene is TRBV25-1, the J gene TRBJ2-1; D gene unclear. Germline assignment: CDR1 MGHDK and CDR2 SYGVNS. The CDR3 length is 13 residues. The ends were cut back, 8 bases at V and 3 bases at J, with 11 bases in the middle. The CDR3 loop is CASRLASYNEQFF. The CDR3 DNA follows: TGTGCCAGCCGCTTGGCTAGCTACAATGAGCAGTTCTTC.

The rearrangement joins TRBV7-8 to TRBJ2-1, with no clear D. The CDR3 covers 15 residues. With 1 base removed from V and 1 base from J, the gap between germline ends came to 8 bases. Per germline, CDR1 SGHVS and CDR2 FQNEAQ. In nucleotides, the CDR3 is TGTGCCAGCAGCTTAGGGGTGGAATCCTACAATGAGCAGTTCTTC. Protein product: CASSLGVESYNEQFF.

In DNA, the CDR3 is TGTGCCAGCAGTTTAATGTATAGCAATCAGCCCCAGCATTTT. Translating gives CASSLMYSNQPQHF. V usage is TRBV12-3 or TRBV12-4 and J usage is TRBJ1-5; D not certain. The length of the CDR3 is 14 residues. The ends were cut back, 2 bases at V and 0 bases at J, with 5 bases in the middle.

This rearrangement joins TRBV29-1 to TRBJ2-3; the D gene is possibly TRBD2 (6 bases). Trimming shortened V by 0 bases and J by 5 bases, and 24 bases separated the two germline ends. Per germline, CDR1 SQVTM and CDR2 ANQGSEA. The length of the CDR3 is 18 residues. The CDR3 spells CSVEEWPGGSGGEDTQYF. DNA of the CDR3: TGCAGCGTTGAAGAATGGCCCGGGGGTAGCGGAGGGGAAGATACGCAGTATTTT.

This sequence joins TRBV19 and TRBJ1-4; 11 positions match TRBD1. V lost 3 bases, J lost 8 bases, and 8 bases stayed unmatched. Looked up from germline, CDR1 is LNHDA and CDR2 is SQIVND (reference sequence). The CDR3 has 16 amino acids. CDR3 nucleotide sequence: TGTGCCAGTAGTATTTGGACAGGGGGCACCAAGGAAAAACTGTTTTTT. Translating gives CASSIWTGGTKEKLFF.

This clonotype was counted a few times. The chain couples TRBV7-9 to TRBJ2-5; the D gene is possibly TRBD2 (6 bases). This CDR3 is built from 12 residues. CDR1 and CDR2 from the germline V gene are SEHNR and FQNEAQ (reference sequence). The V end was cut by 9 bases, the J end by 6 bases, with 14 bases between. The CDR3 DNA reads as TGTGCCAGTAGGAGGGGCTCGAAGACCCAGTACTTC. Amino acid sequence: CASRRGSKTQYF.

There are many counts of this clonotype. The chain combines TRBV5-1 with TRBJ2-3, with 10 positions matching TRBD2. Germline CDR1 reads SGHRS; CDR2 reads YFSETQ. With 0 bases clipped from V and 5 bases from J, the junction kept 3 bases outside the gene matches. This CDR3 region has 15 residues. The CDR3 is CASSLGTSGEDTQYF. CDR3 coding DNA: TGCGCCAGCAGCTTGGGGACTAGCGGCGAAGATACGCAGTATTTT.

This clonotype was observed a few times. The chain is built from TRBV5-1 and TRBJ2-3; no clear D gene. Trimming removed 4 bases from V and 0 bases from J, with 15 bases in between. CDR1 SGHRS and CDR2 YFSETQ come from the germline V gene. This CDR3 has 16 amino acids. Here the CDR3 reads CASSTRIFPSTDTQYF. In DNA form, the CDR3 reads TGCGCCAGCAGCACAAGGATTTTCCCTAGCACAGATACGCAGTATTTT.